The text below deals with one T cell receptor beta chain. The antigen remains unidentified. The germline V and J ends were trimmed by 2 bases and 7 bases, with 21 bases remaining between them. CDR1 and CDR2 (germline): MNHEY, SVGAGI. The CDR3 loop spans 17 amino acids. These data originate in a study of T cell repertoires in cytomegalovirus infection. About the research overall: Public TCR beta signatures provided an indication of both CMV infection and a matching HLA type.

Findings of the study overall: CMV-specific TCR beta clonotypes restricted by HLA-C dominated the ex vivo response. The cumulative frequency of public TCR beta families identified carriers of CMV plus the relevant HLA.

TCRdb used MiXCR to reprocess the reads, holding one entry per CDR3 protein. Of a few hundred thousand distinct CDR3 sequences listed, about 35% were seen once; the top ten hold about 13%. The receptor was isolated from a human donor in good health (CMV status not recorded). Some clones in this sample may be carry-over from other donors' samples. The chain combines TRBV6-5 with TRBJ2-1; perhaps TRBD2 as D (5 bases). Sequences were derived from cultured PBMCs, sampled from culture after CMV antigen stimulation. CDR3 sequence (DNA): TGTGCCAGCAGTTACCAATATCCAGGAGCGGCCGGGAATGAGCAGTTCTTC. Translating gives CASSYQYPGAAGNEQFF.